Sequencing of this T cell receptor (beta chain) was carried out in a study of regulatory T cells in long-lasting Graves disease. Study results and limitations: The sample size was small, and this may have reduced accuracy. Persistent patients had a count of shared public clonotypes (around 2,700) that exceeded that of new patients (around 1,000). Persistent disease was characterized by preferential usage of TRBV28, TRBJ1-2 and TRBJ2-5.

CDR3 length: 12 residues. Germline V CDR1 and CDR2: SQVTM, ANQGSEA. The V gene lost 4 bases and the J gene lost 6 bases, with 12 bases spanning the gap. Sequencing libraries for TCR beta were prepared with iRepertoire HTBI primers and Arm-PCR of CDR3 regions. A single record per CDR3 protein comes from TCRdb applying MiXCR to the multiplex PCR reads. The profile shows 360,000 or so distinct CDR3 sequences, roughly 24% of them singletons. Time point of the sample: persistent/refractory GD, antithyroid drugs over 5 years with positive TRAb. Researchers made the TCR library from RNA that was extracted from PBMCs. The authors diagnosed Graves' disease using American Thyroid Association guidelines. On this clonotype itself: Its specificity is unknown.

The sequence derives from a woman aged 40 to 55 with Graves disease. Sequences were derived from peripheral blood mononuclear cells (PBMCs), sampled when the disease was refractory, from a patient treated with antithyroid drugs. This chain links TRBV29-1 with TRBJ1-1; D might be TRBD1 (5 bases). The CDR3 coding sequence is TGCAGCGTTGGGGGCATGGGTTCTGAAGCTTTCTTT. This translates into CSVGGMGSEAFF.